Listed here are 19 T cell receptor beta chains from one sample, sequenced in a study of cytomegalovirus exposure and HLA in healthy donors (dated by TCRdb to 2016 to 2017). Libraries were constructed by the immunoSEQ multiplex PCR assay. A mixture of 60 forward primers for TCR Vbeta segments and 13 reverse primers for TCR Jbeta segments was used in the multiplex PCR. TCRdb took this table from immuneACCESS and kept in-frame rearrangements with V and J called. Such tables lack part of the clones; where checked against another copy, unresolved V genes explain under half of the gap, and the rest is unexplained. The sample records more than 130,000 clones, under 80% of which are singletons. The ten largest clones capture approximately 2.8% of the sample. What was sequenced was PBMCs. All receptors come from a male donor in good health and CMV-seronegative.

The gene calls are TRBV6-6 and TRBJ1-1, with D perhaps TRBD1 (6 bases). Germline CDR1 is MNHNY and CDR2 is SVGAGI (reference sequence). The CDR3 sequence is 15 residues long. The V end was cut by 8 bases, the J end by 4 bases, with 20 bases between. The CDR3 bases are TGTGCCAGCCACCCGCGAGGGGCAGGGGCCACTGAAGCTTTCTTT. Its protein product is CASHPRGAGATEAFF.

CDR3 coding DNA: TGCGCCAGCAGCCAAGATTTCGCTAGCGGGGGGTACAATGAGCAGTTCTTC. Translation: CASSQDFASGGYNEQFF. This sequence joins TRBV4-3 and TRBJ2-1; 11 bases match TRBD2. The germline V gene has CDR1 LGHNA and CDR2 YSLEER. This CDR3 spans 17 amino acids. J gave up 4 bases and V 0 bases, and 5 bases lay outside the gene matches.

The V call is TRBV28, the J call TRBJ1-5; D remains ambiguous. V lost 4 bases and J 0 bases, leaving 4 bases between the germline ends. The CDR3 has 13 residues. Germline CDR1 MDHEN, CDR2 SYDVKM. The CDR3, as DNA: TGTGCCAGCAGTTCAGATAGCAATCAGCCCCAGCATTTT. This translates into CASSSDSNQPQHF.

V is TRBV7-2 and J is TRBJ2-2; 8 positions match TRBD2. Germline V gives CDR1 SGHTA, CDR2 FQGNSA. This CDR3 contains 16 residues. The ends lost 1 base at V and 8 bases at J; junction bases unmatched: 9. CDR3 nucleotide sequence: TGTGCCAGCAGCTTAGAACTAGCGGTGGTGACGGGGGAGCTGTTTTTT. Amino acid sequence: CASSLELAVVTGELFF.

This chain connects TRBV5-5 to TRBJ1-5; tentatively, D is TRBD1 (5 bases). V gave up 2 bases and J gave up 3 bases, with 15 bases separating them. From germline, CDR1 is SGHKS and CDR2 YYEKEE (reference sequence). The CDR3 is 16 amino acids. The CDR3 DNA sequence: TGTGCCAGCAGCTTTTCAGGGTCCCCACACAATCAGCCCCAGCATTTT. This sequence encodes CASSFSGSPHNQPQHF.

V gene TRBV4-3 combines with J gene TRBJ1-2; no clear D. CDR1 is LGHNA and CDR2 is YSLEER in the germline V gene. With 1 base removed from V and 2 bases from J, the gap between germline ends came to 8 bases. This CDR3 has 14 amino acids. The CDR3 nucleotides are TGCGCCAGCAGCCAAGGGTCGGGGAACTATGGCTACACCTTC. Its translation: CASSQGSGNYGYTF.

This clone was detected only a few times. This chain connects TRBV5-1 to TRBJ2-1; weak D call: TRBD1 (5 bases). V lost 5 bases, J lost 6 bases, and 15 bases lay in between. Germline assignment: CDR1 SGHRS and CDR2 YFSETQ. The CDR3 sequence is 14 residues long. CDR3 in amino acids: CASSFDPGSNEQFF. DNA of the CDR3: TGCGCCAGCAGTTTCGACCCAGGGTCCAATGAGCAGTTCTTC.

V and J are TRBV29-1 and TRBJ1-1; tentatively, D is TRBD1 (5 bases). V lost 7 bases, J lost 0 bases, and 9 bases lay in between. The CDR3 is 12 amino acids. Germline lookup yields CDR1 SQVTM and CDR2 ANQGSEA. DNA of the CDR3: TGCAGCGGGGGAGGGGTGAACACTGAAGCTTTCTTT. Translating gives CSGGGVNTEAFF.

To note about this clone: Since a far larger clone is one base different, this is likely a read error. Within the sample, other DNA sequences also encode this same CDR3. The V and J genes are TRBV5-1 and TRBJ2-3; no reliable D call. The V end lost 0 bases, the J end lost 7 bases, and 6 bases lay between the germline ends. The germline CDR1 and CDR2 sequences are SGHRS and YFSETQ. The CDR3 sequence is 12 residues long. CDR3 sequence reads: CASSLDRNTQYF. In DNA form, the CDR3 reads TGCGCCAGCAGCTTGGACAGAAATACGCAGTATTTT. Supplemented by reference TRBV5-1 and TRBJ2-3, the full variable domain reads KAGVTQTPRYLIKTRGQQVTLSCSPISGHRSVSWYQQTPGQGLQFLFEYFSETQRNKGNFPGRFSGRQFSNSRSEMNVSTLELGDSALYLCASSLDRNTQYFGPGTRLTVL.

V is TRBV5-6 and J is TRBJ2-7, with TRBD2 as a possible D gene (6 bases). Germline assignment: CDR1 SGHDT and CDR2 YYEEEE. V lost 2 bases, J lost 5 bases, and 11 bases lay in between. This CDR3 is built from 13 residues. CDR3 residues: CASSFWQRDEQYF. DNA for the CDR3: TGTGCCAGCAGCTTTTGGCAGCGGGACGAGCAGTACTTC. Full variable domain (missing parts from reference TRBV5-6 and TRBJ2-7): DAGVTQSPTHLIKTRGQQVTLRCSPKSGHDTVSWYQQALGQGPQFIFQYYEEEERQRGNFPDRFSGHQFPNYSSELNVNALLLGDSALYLCASSFWQRDEQYFGPGTRLTVT.

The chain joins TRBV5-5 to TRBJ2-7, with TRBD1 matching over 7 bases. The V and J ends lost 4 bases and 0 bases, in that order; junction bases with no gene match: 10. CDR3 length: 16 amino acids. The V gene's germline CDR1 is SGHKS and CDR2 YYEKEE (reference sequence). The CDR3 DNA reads TGTGCCAGCAGCCAAGAGACAGGGATGTTCTCCTACGAGCAGTACTTC. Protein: CASSQETGMFSYEQYF.

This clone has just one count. The CDR3 DNA is TGCGCCAGCAGCCCTATAGCGGGGGCCGTCTACGAGCAGTACTTC. It encodes CASSPIAGAVYEQYF. This chain joins TRBV5-1 and TRBJ2-7; 9 positions match TRBD2. CDR3 size: 15 residues. Per germline, CDR1 SGHRS and CDR2 YFSETQ. The V gene end was trimmed by 4 bases and the J gene end by 3 bases; junction bases not matched to a gene: 8.

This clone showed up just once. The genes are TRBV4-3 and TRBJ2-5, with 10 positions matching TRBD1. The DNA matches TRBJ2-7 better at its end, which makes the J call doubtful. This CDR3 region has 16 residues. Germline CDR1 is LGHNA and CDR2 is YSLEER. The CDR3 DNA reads TGCGCCAGCAGCCACTCCGGGACAGGGGAATCCTACGAGCAGTACTTC. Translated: CASSHSGTGESYEQYF.

The CDR3, as DNA: TGTGCCAGCAGCTTAGGGGACAGGTATGGCTACACCTTC. This translates into CASSLGDRYGYTF. The chain recombines TRBV13 with TRBJ1-2; 7 positions match TRBD1. The CDR3 runs to 13 residues. Germline trimming cut 0 bases from V and 5 bases from J; bases unmatched to any gene: 0. The germline gives CDR1 PRHDT, CDR2 FYEKMQ (reference sequence).

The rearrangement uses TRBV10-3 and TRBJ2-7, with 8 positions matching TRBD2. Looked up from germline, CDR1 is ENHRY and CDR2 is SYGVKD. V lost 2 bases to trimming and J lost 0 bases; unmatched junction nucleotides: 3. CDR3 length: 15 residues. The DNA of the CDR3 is TGTGCCATCAGTGAGAATAGCGGGATCTCCTACGAGCAGTACTTC. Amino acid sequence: CAISENSGISYEQYF.

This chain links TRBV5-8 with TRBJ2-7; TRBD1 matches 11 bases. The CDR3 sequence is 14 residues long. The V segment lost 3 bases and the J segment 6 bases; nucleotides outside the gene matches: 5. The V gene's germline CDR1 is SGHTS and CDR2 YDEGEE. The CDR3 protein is CASSYGQGASEQYF. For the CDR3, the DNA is TGTGCCAGCAGCTACGGACAGGGGGCGAGCGAGCAGTACTTC.

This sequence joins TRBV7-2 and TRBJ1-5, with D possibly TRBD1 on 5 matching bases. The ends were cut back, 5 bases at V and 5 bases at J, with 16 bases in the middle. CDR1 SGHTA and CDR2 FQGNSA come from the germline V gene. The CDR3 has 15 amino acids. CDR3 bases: TGTGCCAGCAGCCGCGACCGGGGGGGATATCAGCCCCAGCATTTT. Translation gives CASSRDRGGYQPQHF.

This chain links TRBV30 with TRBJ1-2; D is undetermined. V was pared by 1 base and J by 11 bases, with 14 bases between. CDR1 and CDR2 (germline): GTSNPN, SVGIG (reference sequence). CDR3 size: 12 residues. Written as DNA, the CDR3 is TGTGCCTGGAGTGACATGGTATGTGGTTACACCTTC. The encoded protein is CAWSDMVCGYTF.

This CDR3 is CASSMTGPDTQYF. As DNA, the CDR3 is TGTGCCAGCAGCATGACAGGGCCAGATACGCAGTATTTT. V and J are TRBV7-9 and TRBJ2-3, with TRBD1 matching over 7 bases. This CDR3 spans 13 amino acids. J was trimmed by 4 bases and V by 5 bases; bases with no gene match: 3. The germline V gene encodes CDR1 SEHNR and CDR2 FQNEAQ (reference sequence).